These 23 T cell receptor beta chains came from one sample sequenced in a study of control samples from healthy donors and cancer patients. Assay used: immunoSEQ multiplex PCR; TCRdb lists only in-frame clones, some missing. The sample has approximately 210,000 clones; over 80% are singletons. The material sequenced was blood. Every receptor here comes from a man between 25 and 39 years old in good health.

The chain joins TRBV30 to TRBJ1-3; the D gene is possibly TRBD1 (6 bases). This CDR3 region has 15 residues. Germline loops: CDR1 GTSNPN, CDR2 SVGIG (reference sequence). V was cut by 2 bases and J by 2 bases, with 13 bases left in between. The CDR3 sequence: CAWSPQGLPGNTIYF. The CDR3 nucleotides are TGTGCCTGGAGTCCACAGGGTCTTCCTGGAAACACCATATATTTT.

The V call is TRBV7-7, the J call TRBJ2-3; D uncertain. CDR3 length equals 13 residues. Looked up from germline, CDR1 is SSHAT and CDR2 is FNYEAQ (reference sequence). V was shortened by 0 bases and J by 4 bases, with 5 bases between the two germline ends. CDR3 region: CASSLAQADTQYF. CDR3 DNA: TGTGCCAGCAGCTTAGCGCAGGCAGATACGCAGTATTTT.

The chain employs TRBV5-1 and TRBJ2-1, with no clear D. Germline V gives CDR1 SGHRS, CDR2 YFSETQ. V was pared by 2 bases and J by 9 bases, with 12 bases between. The CDR3 extends over 13 amino acids. The chain's CDR3 is CASSFGQSSEQFF. CDR3 nucleotide sequence: TGCGCCAGCAGCTTCGGGCAGTCAAGTGAGCAGTTCTTC. Complete variable domain (other parts from reference TRBV5-1 and TRBJ2-1): KAGVTQTPRYLIKTRGQQVTLSCSPISGHRSVSWYQQTPGQGLQFLFEYFSETQRNKGNFPGRFSGRQFSNSRSEMNVSTLELGDSALYLCASSFGQSSEQFFGPGTRLTVL.

The V and J genes are TRBV7-9 and TRBJ2-1; tentatively, D is TRBD1 (6 bases). CDR3 length: 15 amino acids. Germline assignment: CDR1 SEHNR and CDR2 FQNEAQ (reference sequence). V was clipped by 2 bases and J by 12 bases, with 20 bases between them. The CDR3 loop reads CASSLQGPGVGPQFF. The CDR3 DNA reads as TGTGCCAGCAGCTTACAGGGGCCCGGGGTGGGACCGCAGTTCTTC. The whole variable domain, remainder taken from reference TRBV7-9 and TRBJ2-1, is DTGVSQNPRHKITKRGQNVTFRCDPISEHNRLYWYRQTLGQGPEFLTYFQNEAQLEKSRLLSDRFSAERPKGSFSTLEIQRTEQGDSAMYLCASSLQGPGVGPQFFGPGTRLTVL.

As concerns this clone: Its ends do not fully match the called genes, so a read error is possible. Other DNA sequences from this sample encode an identical CDR3 as well. The rearrangement joins TRBV19 to TRBJ1-1; D perhaps matches TRBD1 (6 bases). Germline V gene lookup returns CDR1 LNHDA and CDR2 SQIVND (reference sequence). This CDR3 comprises 16 residues. The CDR3 reads CASSASLPQGSTEAFF. CDR3 bases: TGTGCCAGTAGTGCCTCCTTGCCACAGGGCTCCACTGAAGCCTTCTTT.

The rearrangement uses TRBV7-2 and TRBJ2-2; unclear D gene. This CDR3 region has 13 residues. Germline V lookup: CDR1 SGHTA, CDR2 FQGNSA. Trimming pared 4 bases from V and 5 bases from J, leaving 8 bases between. The CDR3: CASSSLQTGELFF. CDR3 sequence (DNA): TGTGCCAGCAGCTCATTACAAACCGGGGAGCTGTTTTTT.

The rearrangement uses TRBV19 and TRBJ1-1; 8 bases are a match to TRBD1. The CDR3 loop spans 13 amino acids. Germline assignment: CDR1 LNHDA and CDR2 SQIVND (reference sequence). With 7 bases clipped from V and 7 bases from J, the junction kept 8 bases outside the gene matches. CDR3 sequence: CASNHRGYGEAFF. The CDR3 bases are TGTGCCAGTAACCACAGGGGGTACGGTGAAGCTTTCTTT.

The rearrangement uses TRBV5-1 and TRBJ2-5; 8 bases are a match to TRBD1. The germline V gene has CDR1 SGHRS and CDR2 YFSETQ. V shed 2 bases and J 4 bases; nucleotides not matched to a gene: 4. CDR3 size: 14 residues. The CDR3 coding sequence is TGCGCCAGCAGCTTTGGTGACAGGGGAGAGACCCAGTACTTC. Translation gives CASSFGDRGETQYF.

The genes are TRBV7-9 and TRBJ1-1, with no clear D. CDR3 length: 13 amino acids. Looked up from germline, CDR1 is SEHNR and CDR2 is FQNEAQ (reference sequence). V was pared by 5 bases and J by 10 bases, with 17 bases between. The CDR3 region is CASSPRASSRAFF. In DNA, the CDR3 is TGTGCCAGCAGCCCTCGAGCTTCGAGTCGAGCTTTCTTT. The full variable domain, with the rest looked up from reference TRBV7-9 and TRBJ1-1, is DTGVSQNPRHKITKRGQNVTFRCDPISEHNRLYWYRQTLGQGPEFLTYFQNEAQLEKSRLLSDRFSAERPKGSFSTLEIQRTEQGDSAMYLCASSPRASSRAFFGQGTRLTVV.

The chain recombines TRBV3-1 (or the pseudogene TRBV3-2) with TRBJ2-3; D possibly uses TRBD1 or TRBD2 (5 bases each). The V end lost 0 bases, the J end lost 6 bases, and 13 bases lay between the germline ends. Germline V lookup: CDR1 LGHDT, CDR2 YNNKEL (reference sequence). This CDR3 is 15 amino acids long. CDR3 nucleotides: TGTGCCAGCAGCCAAGATGGGACGGGCTGGGATACGCAGTATTTT. Protein: CASSQDGTGWDTQYF.

Comment on this clone: Other DNA sequences in this sample translate to the same CDR3. This chain links TRBV6-5 with TRBJ2-7, with D tentatively TRBD2 (7 bases). V was clipped by 7 bases and J by 2 bases, with 18 bases between them. Germline-derived CDR1 and CDR2 are MNHEY and SVGAGI. The CDR3 contains 15 residues. The CDR3 bases are TGTGCCAGCACCAAGGGGGGGCAGGGAACCTACGAGCAGTACTTC. Translation gives CASTKGGQGTYEQYF.

V is TRBV3-1 (or the pseudogene TRBV3-2) and J is TRBJ2-7; 11 bases fit TRBD2. The CDR3 extends over 17 amino acids. The J segment lost 1 base and the V segment lost 0 bases, leaving 5 bases of the junction unmatched. Germline values: CDR1 LGHDT, CDR2 YNNKEL (reference sequence). CDR3 protein: CASSQEIGTSGSYEQYF. The CDR3, as DNA: TGTGCCAGCAGCCAAGAGATCGGGACTAGCGGATCCTACGAGCAGTACTTC.

V usage is TRBV3-1 (or the pseudogene TRBV3-2) and J usage is TRBJ1-2; D is perhaps TRBD1 (6 bases). Germline V lookup: CDR1 LGHDT, CDR2 YNNKEL (reference sequence). V shed 1 base and J shed 4 bases, with 22 bases lying between them. The CDR3 extends over 18 amino acids. DNA for the CDR3: TGTGCCAGCAGCCAAGCGTTTTCTGCAGGGGCGGGATTCTATGGCTACACCTTC. Protein: CASSQAFSAGAGFYGYTF.

The V and J genes are TRBV2 and TRBJ2-5; D may be TRBD2 (7 bases). V lost 5 bases and J 1 base, leaving 8 bases between the germline ends. CDR1 is SNHLY and CDR2 is FYNNEI in the germline V gene. The CDR3 totals 13 residues. This chain's CDR3 is CASSRGGQETQYF. CDR3 DNA: TGTGCCAGCAGTAGGGGGGGCCAAGAGACCCAGTACTTC.

The V gene is TRBV24-1, the J gene TRBJ2-3, with 9 bases that match TRBD1. V was clipped by 3 bases and J by 5 bases; unmatched bases: 11. This CDR3 has 17 amino acids. Per germline, CDR1 KGHDR and CDR2 SFDVKD. CDR3 sequence reads: CATSDQGRTGVRDTQYF. CDR3 DNA: TGTGCCACCAGTGATCAAGGGCGGACAGGGGTCAGAGATACGCAGTATTTT.

J is TRBJ2-7 and V is TRBV19; 11 positions match TRBD1. V shed 5 bases, J shed 4 bases, and the junction held 7 bases outside the gene matches. Germline V gives CDR1 LNHDA, CDR2 SQIVND (reference sequence). The CDR3 length is 15 residues. As DNA, the CDR3 is TGTGCCAGTAGTCCCGGACAGGGGGCGATTTACGAGCAGTACTTC. It yields the protein CASSPGQGAIYEQYF. The variable domain in full, completed from reference TRBV19 and TRBJ2-7, reads DGGITQSPKYLFRKEGQNVTLSCEQNLNHDAMYWYRQDPGQGLRLIYYSQIVNDFQKGDIAEGYSVSREKKESFPLTVTSAQKNPTAFYLCASSPGQGAIYEQYFGPGTRLTVT.

The chain is built from TRBV27 and TRBJ2-1; D gene ambiguous. Per germline, CDR1 MNHEY and CDR2 SMNVEV (reference sequence). Trimming cost V 5 bases and J 0 bases, with 11 bases left between them. The CDR3 spans 15 residues. CDR3 nucleotides: TGTGCCAGCAGTCCGTTAATTAGCTCCTACAATGAGCAGTTCTTC. Translating gives CASSPLISSYNEQFF.

CDR3 DNA sequence: TGCGCCAGCAGCTTTCGCGAGACCCAGTACTTC. Its translation is CASSFRETQYF. This chain joins TRBV5-1 and TRBJ2-5; no clear D. Between the trimmed V and J ends, which lost 2 bases and 5 bases, there was a span of 4 bases. CDR3 length: 11 residues. Per germline, CDR1 SGHRS and CDR2 YFSETQ.

The CDR3 region is CASSVTGGSYGYTF. Here the CDR3 DNA reads TGTGCCAGCAGCGTAACAGGGGGGAGCTATGGCTACACCTTC. This sequence joins TRBV28 and TRBJ1-2; TRBD1 matches 8 bases. This CDR3 region has 14 residues. V lost 6 bases and J lost 4; bases outside the gene matches: 7. CDR1 and CDR2 from the germline V gene are MDHEN and SYDVKM.

The chain is built from TRBV9 and TRBJ1-3, with a possible D match to TRBD1 (6 bases). This CDR3 has 14 amino acids. V was pared by 3 bases and J by 5 bases, with 12 bases between. Germline V CDR1 and CDR2: SGDLS, YYNGEE. The CDR3 DNA reads as TGTGCCAGCAGCGCAAGGACAGCCCGAAACACCATATATTTT. Amino acids: CASSARTARNTIYF.

Points on this clone: The junction does not match germline at one end; this may be a read error. The gene calls are TRBV6-1 and TRBJ2-2; TRBD2 matches at 9 bases. Germline-derived CDR1 and CDR2 are MNHNS and SASEGT. CDR3 length equals 15 residues. The CDR3 DNA is TGTGCCAGCAGCGAAGCGGGGGGATTTAGAGGGGAGCTGTTTTTT. It is translated as CASSEAGGFRGELFF.

This chain uses TRBV29-1 with TRBJ2-7; 14 bases agree with TRBD2. CDR3 length equals 17 residues. Trimming took 3 bases from V and 0 from J; bases not matched to a gene: 7. Germline V lookup: CDR1 SQVTM, CDR2 ANQGSEA. CDR3 sequence (DNA): TGCAGCGTTGATGGGACTAGCGGGGGCCCTAGCTCCTACGAGCAGTACTTC. Translation gives CSVDGTSGGPSSYEQYF.

The chain employs TRBV11-2 and TRBJ2-3; D possibly matches TRBD1 or TRBD2 (6 bases each). CDR3 size: 16 residues. Germline CDR1 SGHAT, CDR2 FQNNGV. Deletions cut 4 bases from V and 0 bases from J, with 14 bases between. The DNA for the CDR3 is TGTGCCAGCAGCTCACCGGGGGCCCGGAGCACAGATACGCAGTATTTT. This encodes CASSSPGARSTDTQYF.